The clone carrying this T cell receptor beta chain was recorded many times. Antigen: not known. The data belong to a study of shared clonotypes between healthy human individuals. Whole-study context: There were three CD4 naive, three CD4 memory, two CD8 naive and one CD8 memory plates per donor. Study conclusions and caveats: Clonotypes that were shared across a handful of donors made up around 5.5% of naive CD4 clonotypes. Naive subsets, compared against memory subsets, generally had larger estimated richness values.

Splitting the CD4+ cells yielded a CD45RA+ naive subset and a CD45RA-negative memory subset. This CDR3 has 13 residues. V lost 3 bases, J lost 1 base, and 6 bases lay in between. From germline, CDR1 is LNHDA and CDR2 SQIVND (reference sequence). Clones were sequenced by immunoSEQ multiplex PCR, and TCRdb holds only the in-frame ones, with some missing. The sample includes over a million clones, 78% of them seen just once. The sequencing sample was made of memory CD4+ T cells from PBMCs. This sample's subset: CD45RA-negative fraction. This sequence was found in a man between 18 and 35 years old in good health. Some clones in this sample may be carry-over from other donors' samples. The gene calls are TRBV19 and TRBJ1-1, with D unclear. The DNA for the CDR3 is TGTGCCAGTAGTATGCGGGGGAACACTGAAGCTTTCTTT. It encodes CASSMRGNTEAFF.